This T cell receptor beta chain appears in the sequencing data of a study of blood T cell repertoires in COVID-19. The wider study: Sample material is recorded as cDNA or gDNA derived from T cells, B-cell-depleted T cells, or PBMCs.

The CDR3 is made up of 12 amino acids. CDR1 and CDR2 (germline): LNHNV, YYDKDF (reference sequence). The ends were cut back, 5 bases at V and 9 bases at J, with 11 bases in the middle. Recruited during active infection, patients (from Seattle) were subsequently followed longitudinally. Authors' methods: Quantification of nucleated cells was approximated via reference gene primer amplification. The table came from immunoSEQ multiplex PCR; TCRdb's copy has only in-frame clones and leaves some out. The V and J calls and clone size are taken from that table; D and trimming were inferred from the DNA. The profile shows over 150,000 clones, around nine tenths of them singletons.

Sequences were obtained from peripheral blood. J is TRBJ2-1 and V is TRBV15; D remains unclear. This sequence originates from a woman of 80 years or more with COVID-19, enrolled during active disease. CDR3 sequence (DNA): TGTGCCACCAGCGGGCCGGATCGTGAGCAGTTCTTC. It translates to CATSGPDREQFF.